This TCR beta chain was sequenced in a study of T-cell memory formation after mild COVID-19. This clonotype was observed many times. Its antigen is undetermined. The V and J ends lost 3 bases and 2 bases respectively, with 2 bases between them. The CDR3 spans 12 residues. Each CDR3 protein gets one entry after TCRdb re-called the 5' RACE reads with MiXCR. The sample records fewer than 250,000 distinct CDR3 sequences, approximately 20% being singletons. Study findings and constraints: CD4/CD8 balance held among clones contracting day 15 to 85, and later expanders leaned CD4+. Researchers report contracting CD4+ clones mostly in CM and EM, with CD8+ clones in EMRA.

The sample taken for sequencing was PBMCs or a T cell subset sorted from them (not recorded which). The receptor was derived from an adult woman who had mild COVID-19 (a few samples of this study predate the infection). Cell type and time point are not known. The rearrangement joins TRBV12-3 or TRBV12-4 to TRBJ1-3; D is unclear. The CDR3 region is CASSFTGNTIYF. The CDR3 DNA follows: TGTGCCAGCAGTTTCACTGGAAACACCATATATTTT.